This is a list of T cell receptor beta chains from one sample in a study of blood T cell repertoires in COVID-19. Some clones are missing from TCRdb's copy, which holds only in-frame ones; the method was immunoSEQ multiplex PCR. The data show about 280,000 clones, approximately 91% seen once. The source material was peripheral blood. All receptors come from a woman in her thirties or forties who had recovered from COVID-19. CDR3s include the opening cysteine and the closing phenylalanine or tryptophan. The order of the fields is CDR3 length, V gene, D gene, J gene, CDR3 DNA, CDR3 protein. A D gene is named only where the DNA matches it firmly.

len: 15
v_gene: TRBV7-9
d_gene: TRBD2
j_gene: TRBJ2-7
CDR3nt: TGTGCCAGCAGCCCGAGAGCGGGAGGTGTCGACGAGCAGTACTTC
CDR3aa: CASSPRAGGVDEQYF

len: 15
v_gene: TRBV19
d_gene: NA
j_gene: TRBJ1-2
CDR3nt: TGTGCCAGCCGAGAGGGAGGCCGCTTTAACTATGGCTACACCTTC
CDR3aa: CASREGGRFNYGYTF

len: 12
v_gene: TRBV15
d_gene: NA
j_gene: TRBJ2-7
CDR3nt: TGTGCCACCAGCAGAGGCGCCTACGAGCAGTACTTC
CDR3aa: CATSRGAYEQYF

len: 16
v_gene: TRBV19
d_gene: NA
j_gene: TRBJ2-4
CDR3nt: TGTGCCAGTAGTTCAAACCGGGACATAAGTCGTGACATTCAGTACTTC
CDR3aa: CASSSNRDISRDIQYF

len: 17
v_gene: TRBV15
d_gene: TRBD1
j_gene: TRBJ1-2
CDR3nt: TGTGCCACCAGCAGTCCCGGGACAGGGTCGACCTTCTATGGCTACACCTTC
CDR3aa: CATSSPGTGSTFYGYTF

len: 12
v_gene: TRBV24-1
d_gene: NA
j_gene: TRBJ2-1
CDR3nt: TGTGCCACCAGTGACCTACTAGGTGAGCAGTTCTTC
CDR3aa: CATSDLLGEQFF

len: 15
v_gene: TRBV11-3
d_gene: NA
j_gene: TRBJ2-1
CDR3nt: TGTGCCAGCAGCTTAGATCAGGGGAACCACAATGAGCAGTTCTTC
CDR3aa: CASSLDQGNHNEQFF

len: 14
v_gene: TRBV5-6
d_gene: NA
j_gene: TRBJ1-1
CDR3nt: TGTGCCAGCAGCTCCTTCCAGGGGAACACTGAAGCTTTCTTT
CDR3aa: CASSSFQGNTEAFF

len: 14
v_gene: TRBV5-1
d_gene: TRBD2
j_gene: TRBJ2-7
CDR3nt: TGCGCCAGCAGCTTTTCTAGCGGGAATTACGAGCAGTACTTC
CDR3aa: CASSFSSGNYEQYF

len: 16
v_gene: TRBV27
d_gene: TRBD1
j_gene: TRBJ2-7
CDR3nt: TGTGCCAGCAGGCCCCACGGACAGGGGGAATCAGGCGAGCAGTACTTC
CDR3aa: CASRPHGQGESGEQYF

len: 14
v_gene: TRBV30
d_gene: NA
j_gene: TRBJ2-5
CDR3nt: TGTGCCTGGAGTGTACTGGGCGCGCCGGAGACCCAGTACTTC
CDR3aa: CAWSVLGAPETQYF

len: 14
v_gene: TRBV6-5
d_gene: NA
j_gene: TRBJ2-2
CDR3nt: TGTGCCAGCAGAGTTTCGAGCGGGACCGGGGAGCTGTTTTTT
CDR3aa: CASRVSSGTGELFF

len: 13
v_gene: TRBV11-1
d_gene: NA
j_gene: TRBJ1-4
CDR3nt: TGTGCCAGCAGCTTAGGTTCTCGGGAAAAACTGTTTTTT
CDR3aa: CASSLGSREKLFF

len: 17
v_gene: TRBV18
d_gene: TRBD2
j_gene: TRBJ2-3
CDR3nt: TGTGCCAGCTCACCGACGGGACTAGCGGGGCGGCCAGATACGCAGTATTTT
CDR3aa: CASSPTGLAGRPDTQYF

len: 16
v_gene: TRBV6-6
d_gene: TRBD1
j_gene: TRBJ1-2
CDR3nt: TGTGCCAGCACCGATCCCACAGGGGGATTTAACTATGGCTACACCTTC
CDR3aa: CASTDPTGGFNYGYTF

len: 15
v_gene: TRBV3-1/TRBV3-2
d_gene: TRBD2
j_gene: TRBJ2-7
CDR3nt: TGTGCCAGCAGCCAAGAGGCTAGCGGGTCCTACGAGCAGTACTTC
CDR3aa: CASSQEASGSYEQYF

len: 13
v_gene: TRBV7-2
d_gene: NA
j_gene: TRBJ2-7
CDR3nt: TGTGCCAGCAGCGATGCGGGGTCCTACGAGCAGTACTTC
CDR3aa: CASSDAGSYEQYF

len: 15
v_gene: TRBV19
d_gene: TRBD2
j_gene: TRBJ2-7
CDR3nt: TGTGCCAGTAGTCCTAGGACTAGCGGGAGTACCGAGCAGTACTTC
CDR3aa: CASSPRTSGSTEQYF

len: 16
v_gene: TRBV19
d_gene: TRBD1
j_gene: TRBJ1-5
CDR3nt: TGTGCCAGTAGTACCGATGGGACAGGGATGAATCAGCCCCAGCATTTT
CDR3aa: CASSTDGTGMNQPQHF

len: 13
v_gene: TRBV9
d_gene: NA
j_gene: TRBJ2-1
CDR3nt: TGTGCCAGCAGCAAGGCTAGCTACAATGAGCAGTTCTTC
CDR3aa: CASSKASYNEQFF